This T cell receptor (beta chain) was recovered during a study of OX40 agonist ivuxolimab in advanced cancers. Across the study: Ivuxolimab is an agonistic anti-OX40 (CD134) antibody, and patients were treated with it. Study findings and constraints: People who partly responded at 0.1-3.0 mg/kg had some of the least clonal expansion seen. The authors did not determine the antigen specificity of the expanded peripheral T cells. With doses of 0.1 to 3.0 mg/kg, CD4+ and CD8+ blood T cells had undergone clonal expansion by week 6.

Germline V gene data show CDR1 as MNHNS and CDR2 as SASEGT. CDR3 length: 15 residues. The protocol was immunoSEQ multiplex PCR, while the TCRdb copy is restricted to in-frame clones and leaves out a portion. Of about 68,000 clones listed, around 83% were seen once; the top ten hold roughly 1.4%. This clone was seen only once. Its antigen is not known. Relative to the germline gene, one junction end is altered; a read error may explain this. The sample here was CD4+ or CD8+ T cells sorted from blood, taken in a trial of the OX40 agonist ivuxolimab. This sequence joins TRBV6-1 and TRBJ1-2; 8 positions agree with TRBD1. The TCR sequence derives from an adult with an advanced solid tumor such as melanoma, head and neck, liver or kidney cancer. The CDR3: CASREGQGANYGYTF. The CDR3 nucleotides read TGTGCCAGCAGGGAAGGACAGGGCGCTAACTATGGCTACACCTTC.